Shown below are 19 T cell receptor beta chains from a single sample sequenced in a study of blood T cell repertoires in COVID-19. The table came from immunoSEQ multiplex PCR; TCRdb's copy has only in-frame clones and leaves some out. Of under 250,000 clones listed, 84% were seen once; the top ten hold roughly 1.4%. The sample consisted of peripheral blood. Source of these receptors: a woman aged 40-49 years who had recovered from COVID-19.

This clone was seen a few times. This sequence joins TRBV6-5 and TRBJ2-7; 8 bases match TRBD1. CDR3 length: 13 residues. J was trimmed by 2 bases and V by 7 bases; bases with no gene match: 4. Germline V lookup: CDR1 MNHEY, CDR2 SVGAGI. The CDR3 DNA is TGTGCCAGCAACGGACAGGGTCCCTACGAGCAGTACTTC. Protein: CASNGQGPYEQYF.

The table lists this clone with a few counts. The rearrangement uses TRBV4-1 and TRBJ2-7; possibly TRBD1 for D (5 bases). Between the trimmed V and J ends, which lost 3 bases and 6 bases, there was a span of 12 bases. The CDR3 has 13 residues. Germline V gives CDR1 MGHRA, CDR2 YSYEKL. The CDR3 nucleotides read TGCGCCAGCAGCCATCCCGGACAAGCCGAGCAGTACTTC. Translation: CASSHPGQAEQYF.

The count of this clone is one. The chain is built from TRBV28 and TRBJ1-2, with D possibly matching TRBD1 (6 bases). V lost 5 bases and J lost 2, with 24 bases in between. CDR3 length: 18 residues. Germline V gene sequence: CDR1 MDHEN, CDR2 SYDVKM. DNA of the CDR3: TGTGCCAGCAGTAGCTCAGGCTGGGGACAAACACAAAACTATGGCTACACCTTC. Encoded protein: CASSSSGWGQTQNYGYTF.

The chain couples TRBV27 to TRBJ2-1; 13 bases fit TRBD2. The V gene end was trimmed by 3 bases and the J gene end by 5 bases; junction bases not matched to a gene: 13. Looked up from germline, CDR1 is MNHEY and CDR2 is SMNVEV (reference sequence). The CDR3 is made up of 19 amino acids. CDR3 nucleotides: TGTGCCAGCAGTTTCAGAAACTACCCCGGGACTAGCGGGGACAATGAGCAGTTCTTC. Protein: CASSFRNYPGTSGDNEQFF.

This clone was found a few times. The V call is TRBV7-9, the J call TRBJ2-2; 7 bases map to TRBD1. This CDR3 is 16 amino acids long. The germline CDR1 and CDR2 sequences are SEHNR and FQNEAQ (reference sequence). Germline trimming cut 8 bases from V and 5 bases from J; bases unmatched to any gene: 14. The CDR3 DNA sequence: TGTGCCAGCTCCACCTACACAGGGGTTGGGACCGGGGAGCTGTTTTTT. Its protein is CASSTYTGVGTGELFF.

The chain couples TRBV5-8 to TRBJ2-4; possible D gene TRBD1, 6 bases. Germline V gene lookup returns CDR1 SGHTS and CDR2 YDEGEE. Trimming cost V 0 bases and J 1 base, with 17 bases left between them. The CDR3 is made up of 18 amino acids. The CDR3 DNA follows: TGTGCCAGCAGCTTGGGCCCCCCGAAGGGGGTGGCCAAAAACATTCAGTACTTC. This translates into CASSLGPPKGVAKNIQYF.

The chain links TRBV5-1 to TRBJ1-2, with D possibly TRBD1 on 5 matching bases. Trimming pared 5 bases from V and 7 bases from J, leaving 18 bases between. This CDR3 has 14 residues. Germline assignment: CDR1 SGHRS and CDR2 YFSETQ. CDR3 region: CASSLSGRNVGYTF. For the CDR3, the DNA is TGCGCCAGCAGTTTGTCAGGGCGTAATGTTGGCTACACCTTC.

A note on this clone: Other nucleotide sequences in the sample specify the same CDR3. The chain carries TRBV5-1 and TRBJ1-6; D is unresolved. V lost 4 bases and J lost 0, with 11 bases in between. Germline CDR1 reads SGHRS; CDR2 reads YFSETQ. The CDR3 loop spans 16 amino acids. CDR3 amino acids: CASSLTLSSYNSPLHF. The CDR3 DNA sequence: TGCGCCAGCAGCCTGACATTGAGCTCCTATAATTCACCCCTCCACTTT.

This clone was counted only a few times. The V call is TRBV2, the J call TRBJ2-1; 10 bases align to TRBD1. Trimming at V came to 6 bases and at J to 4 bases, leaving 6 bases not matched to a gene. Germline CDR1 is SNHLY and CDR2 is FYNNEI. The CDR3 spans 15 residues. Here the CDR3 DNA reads TGTGCCAGCAGACTACGGGACAGGGGATACAATGAGCAGTTCTTC. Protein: CASRLRDRGYNEQFF.

The CDR3 spells CASSQGGLAGGQDEQFF. In DNA form, the CDR3 reads TGTGCCAGCAGCCAAGGAGGGCTAGCGGGGGGGCAGGATGAGCAGTTCTTC. The V gene is TRBV14, the J gene TRBJ2-1; 12 nucleotides line up with TRBD2. The CDR3 is made up of 17 amino acids. Germline loops: CDR1 SGHDN, CDR2 FVKESK. With 1 base clipped from V and 8 bases from J, the junction kept 9 bases outside the gene matches.

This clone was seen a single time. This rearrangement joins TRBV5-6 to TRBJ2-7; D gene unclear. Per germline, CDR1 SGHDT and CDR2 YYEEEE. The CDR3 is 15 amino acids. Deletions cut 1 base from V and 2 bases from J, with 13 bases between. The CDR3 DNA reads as TGTGCCAGCAGCTTGTTGGCTCGAACCCCCTACGAGCAGTACTTC. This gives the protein CASSLLARTPYEQYF.

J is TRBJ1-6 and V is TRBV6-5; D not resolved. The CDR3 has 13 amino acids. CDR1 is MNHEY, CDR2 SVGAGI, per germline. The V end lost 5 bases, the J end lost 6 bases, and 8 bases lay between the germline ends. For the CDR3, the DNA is TGTGCCAGCAGTCTCGACTTTAATTCACCCCTCCACTTT. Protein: CASSLDFNSPLHF.

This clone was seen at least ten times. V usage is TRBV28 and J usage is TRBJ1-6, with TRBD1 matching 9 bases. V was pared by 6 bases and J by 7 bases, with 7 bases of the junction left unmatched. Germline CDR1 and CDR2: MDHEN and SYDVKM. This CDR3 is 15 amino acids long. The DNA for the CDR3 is TGTGCCAGCAGGGAGACAGGGGGAGGCAATTCACCCCTCCACTTT. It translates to CASRETGGGNSPLHF.

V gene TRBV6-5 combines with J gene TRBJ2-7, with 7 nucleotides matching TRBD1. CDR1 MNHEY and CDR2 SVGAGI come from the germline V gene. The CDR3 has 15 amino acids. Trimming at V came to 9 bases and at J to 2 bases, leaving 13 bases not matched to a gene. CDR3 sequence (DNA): TGTGCCAGTTCCCCAGCGGACAGGCTAACCTACGAGCAGTACTTC. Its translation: CASSPADRLTYEQYF.

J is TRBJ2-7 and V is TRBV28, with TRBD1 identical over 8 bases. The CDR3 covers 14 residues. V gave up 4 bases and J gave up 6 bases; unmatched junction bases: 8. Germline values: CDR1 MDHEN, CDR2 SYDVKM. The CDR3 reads CASSSGQGRSEQYF. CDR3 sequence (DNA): TGTGCCAGCAGTTCAGGACAGGGACGGTCCGAGCAGTACTTC.

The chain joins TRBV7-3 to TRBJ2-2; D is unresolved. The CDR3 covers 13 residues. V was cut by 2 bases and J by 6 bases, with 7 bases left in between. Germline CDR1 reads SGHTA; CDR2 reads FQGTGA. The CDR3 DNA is TGTGCCAGCAGCTTACTTACAGCCGGGGAGCTGTTTTTT. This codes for CASSLLTAGELFF.

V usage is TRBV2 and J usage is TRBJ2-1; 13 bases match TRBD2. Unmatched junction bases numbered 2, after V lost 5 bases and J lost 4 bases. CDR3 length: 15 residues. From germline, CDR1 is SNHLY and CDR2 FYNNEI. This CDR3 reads CASSPLAGGYNEQFF. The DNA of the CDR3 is TGTGCCAGCAGTCCACTAGCGGGGGGGTACAATGAGCAGTTCTTC.

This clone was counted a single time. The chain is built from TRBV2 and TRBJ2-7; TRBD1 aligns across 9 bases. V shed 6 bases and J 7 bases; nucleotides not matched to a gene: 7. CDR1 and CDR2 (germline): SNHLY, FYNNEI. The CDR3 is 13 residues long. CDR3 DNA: TGTGCCAGCAGGGGGACAGGGAAGAGAGAGCAGTACTTC. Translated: CASRGTGKREQYF.

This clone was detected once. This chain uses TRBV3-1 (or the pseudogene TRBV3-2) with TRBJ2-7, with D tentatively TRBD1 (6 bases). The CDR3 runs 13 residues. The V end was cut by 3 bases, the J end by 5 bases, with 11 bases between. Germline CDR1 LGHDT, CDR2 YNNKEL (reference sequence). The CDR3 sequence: CASSHRQAHEQYF. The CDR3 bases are TGTGCCAGCAGCCACCGACAGGCCCACGAGCAGTACTTC.